A selection of T cell receptor beta chains follows, all from one sample in a study of T cells in Graves' hyperthyroidism and ophthalmopathy. TCRdb processed the multiplex PCR reads anew with MiXCR; each CDR3 protein has one entry. The data show 37,000 or so distinct CDR3 sequences, around 56% seen once. Sequenced: blood. The source of these receptors is a man between 35 and 55 years old with Graves' ophthalmopathy. The CDR3 runs from the conserved cysteine through the conserved F or W. The order of the fields is CDR3 protein, J gene, V gene, clone size. Rows may omit the clone size; those that give it use once, few, many or a size class.

CASSSFGAGDTQYF,TRBJ2-3,TRBV27,many
CASRFRAGNTF,TRBJ1-2,TRBV7-2,.
CASSLEGVDEKLFF,TRBJ1-4,TRBV5-1,many
CATPPRPDTQYF,TRBJ2-3,TRBV2,.
CSVEAGDYEQYF,TRBJ2-7,TRBV29-1,many
CASSGQGGYGYTF,TRBJ1-2,TRBV5-4,once
CASRPSMNTEAFF,TRBJ1-1,TRBV5-1,many
CASSPNLSGDGEQYF,TRBJ2-3,TRBV11-2,.
CASSLAGLNEQFF,TRBJ2-1,TRBV7-2,many
CASSEMSGRYEQYF,TRBJ2-7,TRBV6-1,.
CASSFQQGFNSPLHF,TRBJ1-6,TRBV11-2,many
CSARETGNYGYTF,TRBJ1-2,TRBV20-1,many
CASSVAQGPGGYTF,TRBJ1-2,TRBV9,many
CASSLAGIDNSPLHF,TRBJ1-6,TRBV5-1,many
CASSLSGGIGNTQFF,TRBJ2-1,TRBV27,few
CASSSGASGGSGTQYF,TRBJ2-3,TRBV7-3,.
CASSLGGASTDTQFF,TRBJ2-1,TRBV5-1,once
CSAMTSIHEQYF,TRBJ2-7,TRBV20-1,.
CASRRESGGVGKYNEQFF,TRBJ2-1,TRBV5-4,many
CSGGRAGGSYEQYF,TRBJ2-7,TRBV20-1,many
CASSLTGGQQREQYF,TRBJ2-7,TRBV7-3,medium-sized
CASSASSPYSDGEQFF,TRBJ2-1,TRBV10-2,.